This T cell receptor (beta chain) was obtained from a study of blood T cell repertoires in COVID-19. Authors' processing steps: It was from reference gene primer amplification that nucleated cell counts were estimated. Sequencing used immunoSEQ multiplex PCR; TCRdb keeps in-frame clones, though not all of them. For V, J and clone size, that table is used; D and trimming come from the DNA. The sample has fewer than 450,000 clones, around 90% seen once; the top ten hold about 0.63%. Trimming removed 0 bases from V and 4 bases from J; junction bases left unmatched: 1. The germline CDR1 and CDR2 sequences are MNHNS and SASEGT. CDR3 length equals 15 residues.

The rearrangement joins TRBV6-1 to TRBJ1-2; 11 nucleotides line up with TRBD1. Sequencing input: PBMCs or T cells enriched from blood (not recorded which). This sequence was found in a man aged 18 to 30 who had recovered from COVID-19. The CDR3 is CASSEAGQGVYGYTF. For the CDR3, the DNA is TGTGCCAGCAGTGAAGCGGGACAGGGGGTCTATGGCTACACCTTC.